This TCR beta chain derives from a study of long-term antiretroviral therapy in people with HIV. The CDR3 loop spans 15 amino acids. With V trimmed by 4 bases and J by 5 bases, 7 bases remained unmatched. Germline CDR1 and CDR2: MNHEY and SMNVEV (reference sequence). As for this clone: Antigen specificity is unknown.

Sequencing used immunoSEQ v3.0 at survey level. Assay used: immunoSEQ multiplex PCR; TCRdb lists only in-frame clones, some missing. The sample yields under 20,000 clones, just over 75% seen once. Study-wide results and limits: HIV repertoire CDR3 lengths ranged less widely than those of controls.

The origin of this receptor is a woman in her fifties or sixties with HIV. The source was unsorted PBMCs, collected 0.5 years before starting antiretroviral therapy. The chain joins TRBV27 to TRBJ2-2, with TRBD2 identical over 7 bases. In DNA, the CDR3 is TGTGCCAGCAGTTCCCCCAGGGAGGGAACCGGGGAGCTGTTTTTT. Protein: CASSSPREGTGELFF.